The 5 T cell receptor beta chains listed next were all sequenced from one sample in a study of blood T cells in healthy people across ages. A sample-barcoded 5' primer and a J-beta primer mix were used in a second PCR of roughly 7 to 12 cycles. In TCRdb, the 5' RACE reads were re-called with MiXCR into one record per CDR3 protein. The table includes roughly 680,000 distinct CDR3 sequences, around 20% detected once. The sequencing sample was made of blood. These TCRs come from an older man in good health.

This rearrangement joins TRBV7-9 to TRBJ2-7; D is unresolved. This CDR3 comprises 15 residues. Germline lookup yields CDR1 SEHNR and CDR2 FQNEAQ (reference sequence). The V end was cut by 1 base, the J end by 2 bases, with 12 bases between. CDR3: CASSLVSTATYEQYF. For the CDR3, the DNA is TGTGCCAGCAGCTTAGTATCAACGGCGACCTACGAGCAGTACTTC.

The rearrangement uses TRBV20-1 and TRBJ2-3, with 9 bases that match TRBD1. Germline V CDR1 and CDR2: DFQATT, SNEGSKA (reference sequence). The ends lost 5 bases at V and 2 bases at J; junction bases unmatched: 5. This CDR3 contains 14 residues. This chain's CDR3 is CSAPGTGPTDTQYF. The CDR3 DNA sequence: TGCAGTGCTCCCGGGACAGGGCCCACAGATACGCAGTATTTT.

This clonotype was detected only a few times. The CDR3 coding sequence is TGTGCCAGCTCATCACAAGGTTTAGCGGGAGGCTACTCCTACAATGAGCAGTTCTTC. Translation gives CASSSQGLAGGYSYNEQFF. This rearrangement joins TRBV18 to TRBJ2-1, with 10 bases identical to TRBD2. The CDR3 sequence is 19 residues long. Per germline, CDR1 KGHSH and CDR2 LQKENI. J was trimmed by 0 bases and V by 5 bases; bases with no gene match: 13.

This clonotype came up a few times. The V gene is TRBV14, the J gene TRBJ1-2; 7 nucleotides line up with TRBD1. There are 15 residues in the CDR3. The germline gives CDR1 SGHDN, CDR2 FVKESK. The V and J ends lost 0 bases and 2 bases, in that order; junction bases with no gene match: 3. Here the CDR3 reads CASSQELQGNYGYTF. In nucleotides, the CDR3 is TGTGCCAGCAGCCAAGAGCTACAGGGGAACTATGGCTACACCTTC. Full variable domain (rest looked up from reference TRBV14 and TRBJ1-2): EAGVTQFPSHSVIEKGQTVTLRCDPISGHDNLYWYRRVMGKEIKFLLHFVKESKQDESGMPNNRFLAERTGGTYSTLKVQPAELEDSGVYFCASSQELQGNYGYTFGSGTRLTVV.

The genes are TRBV3-1 and TRBJ2-2, with TRBD2 as a possible D gene (6 bases). The CDR3 is 17 residues long. Germline V gene data show CDR1 as LGHDT and CDR2 as YNNKEL (reference sequence). The germline V and J ends were trimmed by 0 bases and 0 bases, with 11 bases remaining between them. In DNA form, the CDR3 reads TGTGCCAGCAGCCAAGACTTGGAGGGGACGAACACCGGGGAGCTGTTTTTT. As protein: CASSQDLEGTNTGELFF.